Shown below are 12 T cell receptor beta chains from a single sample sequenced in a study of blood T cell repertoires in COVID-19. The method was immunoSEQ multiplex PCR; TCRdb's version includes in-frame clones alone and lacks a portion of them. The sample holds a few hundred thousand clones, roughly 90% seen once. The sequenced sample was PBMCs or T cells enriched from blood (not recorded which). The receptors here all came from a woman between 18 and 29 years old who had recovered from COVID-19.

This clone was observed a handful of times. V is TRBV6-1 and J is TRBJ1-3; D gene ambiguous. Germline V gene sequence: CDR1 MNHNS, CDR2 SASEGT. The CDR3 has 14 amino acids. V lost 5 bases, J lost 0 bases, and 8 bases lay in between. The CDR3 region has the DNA TGTGCCAGCAGTCTTCCCGGCTCTGGAAACACCATATATTTT. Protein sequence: CASSLPGSGNTIYF.

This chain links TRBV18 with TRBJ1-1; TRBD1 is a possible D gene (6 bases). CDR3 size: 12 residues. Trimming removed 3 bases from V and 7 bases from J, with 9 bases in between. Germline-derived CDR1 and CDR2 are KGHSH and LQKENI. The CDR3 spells CASSPDSDEAFF. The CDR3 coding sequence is TGTGCCAGCTCACCGGACAGCGATGAAGCTTTCTTT.

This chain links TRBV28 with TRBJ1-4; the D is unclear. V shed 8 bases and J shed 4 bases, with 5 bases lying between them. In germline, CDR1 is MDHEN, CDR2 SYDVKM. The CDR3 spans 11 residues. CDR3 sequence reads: CASFSNEKLFF. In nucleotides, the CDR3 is TGTGCCAGCTTCAGTAATGAAAAACTGTTTTTT.

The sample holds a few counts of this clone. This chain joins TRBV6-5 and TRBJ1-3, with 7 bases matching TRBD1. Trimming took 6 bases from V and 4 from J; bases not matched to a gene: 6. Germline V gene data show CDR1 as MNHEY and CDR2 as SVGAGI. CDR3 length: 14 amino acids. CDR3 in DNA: TGTGCCAGCAGGCCGACAGGGTTCGGAAACACCATATATTTT. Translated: CASRPTGFGNTIYF.

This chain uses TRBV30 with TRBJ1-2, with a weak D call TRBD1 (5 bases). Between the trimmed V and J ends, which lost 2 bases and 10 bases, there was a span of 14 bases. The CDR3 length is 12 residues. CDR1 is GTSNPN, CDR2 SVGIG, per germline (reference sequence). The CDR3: CAWSLWGEVYTF. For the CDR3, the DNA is TGTGCCTGGAGTCTCTGGGGGGAGGTCTACACCTTC.

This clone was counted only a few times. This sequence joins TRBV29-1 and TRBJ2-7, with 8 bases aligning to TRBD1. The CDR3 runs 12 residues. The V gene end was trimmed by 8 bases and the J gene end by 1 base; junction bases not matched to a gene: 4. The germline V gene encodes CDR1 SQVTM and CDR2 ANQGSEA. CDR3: CSPGTGSYEQYF. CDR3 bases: TGCAGCCCCGGGACAGGTTCCTACGAGCAGTACTTC.

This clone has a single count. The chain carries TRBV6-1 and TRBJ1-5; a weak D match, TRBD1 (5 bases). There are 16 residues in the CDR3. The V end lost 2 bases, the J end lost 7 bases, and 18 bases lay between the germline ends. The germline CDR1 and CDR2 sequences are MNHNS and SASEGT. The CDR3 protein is CASSENWFGGEQPQHF. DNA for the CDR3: TGTGCCAGCAGTGAAAATTGGTTTGGGGGGGAGCAGCCCCAGCATTTT.

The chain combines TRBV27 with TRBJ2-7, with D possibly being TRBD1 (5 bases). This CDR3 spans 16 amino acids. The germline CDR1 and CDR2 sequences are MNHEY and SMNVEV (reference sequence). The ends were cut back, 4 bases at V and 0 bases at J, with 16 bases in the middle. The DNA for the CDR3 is TGTGCCAGCAGTTCAATTATTGGGGCAAGCTCCTACGAGCAGTACTTC. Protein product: CASSSIIGASSYEQYF.

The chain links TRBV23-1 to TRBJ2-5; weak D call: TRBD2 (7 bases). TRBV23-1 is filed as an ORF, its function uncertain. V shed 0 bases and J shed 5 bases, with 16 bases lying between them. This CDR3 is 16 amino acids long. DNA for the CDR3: TGCGCCAGCAGTCAATCTGTCGGGGGGCTTAGGGAGACCCAGTACTTC. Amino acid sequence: CASSQSVGGLRETQYF.

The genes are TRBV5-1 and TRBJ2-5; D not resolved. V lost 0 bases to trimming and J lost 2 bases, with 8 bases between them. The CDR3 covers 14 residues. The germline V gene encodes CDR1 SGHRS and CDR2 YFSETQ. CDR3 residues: CASSLAGQQETQYF. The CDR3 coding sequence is TGCGCCAGCAGCTTGGCTGGCCAGCAAGAGACCCAGTACTTC.

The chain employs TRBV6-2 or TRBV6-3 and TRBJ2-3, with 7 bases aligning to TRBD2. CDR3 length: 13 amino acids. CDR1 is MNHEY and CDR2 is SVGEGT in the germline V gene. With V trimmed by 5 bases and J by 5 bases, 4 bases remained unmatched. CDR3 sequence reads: CASSRIAGDTQYF. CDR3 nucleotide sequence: TGTGCCAGCAGTCGTATAGCGGGAGATACGCAGTATTTT.

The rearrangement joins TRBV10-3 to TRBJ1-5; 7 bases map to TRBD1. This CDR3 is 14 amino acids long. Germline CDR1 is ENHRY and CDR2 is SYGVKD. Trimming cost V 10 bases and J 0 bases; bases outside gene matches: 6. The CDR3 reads CATNDRASNQPQHF. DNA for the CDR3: TGTGCCACGAACGACAGGGCTAGCAATCAGCCCCAGCATTTT.